The source of this T cell receptor beta chain is a study of cytotoxic CD8 clonotypes in ibrutinib-treated CLL. Study-wide context: The average sample held roughly 250,000 productive templates and 94,082 productive rearrangements. Study-wide results and limits: At baseline, clonality was higher than in age-matched healthy donors and correlated with CD8+ counts.

In the case of this clone: Antigen specificity is unknown.

Sequencing used immunoSEQ multiplex PCR; TCRdb keeps in-frame clones, though not all of them. The sample has 300,000 or so clones; 67% are singletons. The receptor was isolated from a human donor with chronic lymphocytic leukemia. The sample here was PBMCs, taken after 36 months of ibrutinib treatment.

Here the CDR3 DNA reads TGTGCCAGCAGCCGGACAGGGGAGAACACTGAAGCTTTCTTT. Its protein product is CASSRTGENTEAFF. This chain joins TRBV6-1 and TRBJ1-1; the match to TRBD1 covers 9 bases. J gave up 1 base and V 6 bases, and 3 bases lay outside the gene matches. There are 14 residues in the CDR3. The V gene's germline CDR1 is MNHNS and CDR2 SASEGT.